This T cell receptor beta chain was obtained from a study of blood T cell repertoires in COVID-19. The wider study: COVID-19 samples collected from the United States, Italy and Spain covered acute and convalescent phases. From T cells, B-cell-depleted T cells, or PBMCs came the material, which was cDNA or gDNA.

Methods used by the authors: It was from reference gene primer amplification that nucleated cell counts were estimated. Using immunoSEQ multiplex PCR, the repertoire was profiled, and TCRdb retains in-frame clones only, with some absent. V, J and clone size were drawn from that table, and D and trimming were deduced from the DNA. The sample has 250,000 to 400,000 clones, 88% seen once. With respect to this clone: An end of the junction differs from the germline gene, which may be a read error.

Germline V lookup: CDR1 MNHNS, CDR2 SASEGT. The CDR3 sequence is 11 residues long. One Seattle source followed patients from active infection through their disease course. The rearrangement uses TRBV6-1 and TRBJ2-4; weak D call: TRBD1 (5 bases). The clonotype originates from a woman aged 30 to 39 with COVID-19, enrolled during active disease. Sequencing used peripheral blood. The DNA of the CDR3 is TGTGCCAGCAGTGAAGGGGGCAGAGGTCACTTC. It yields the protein CASSEGGRGHF.